This T cell receptor (beta chain) was sequenced during a study of cytomegalovirus exposure and HLA in healthy donors. Overall study context: An earlier analysis identified 120 million or so unique TCR beta sequences in 150 million to 200 million T cells.

With 60 Vbeta and 13 Jbeta primers, the PCR was carried out. TCRdb's copy holds only in-frame clones and misses some; the assay was immunoSEQ multiplex PCR. This table holds about 200,000 clones, approximately 70% found once. A word on this clone: No antigen is known for it.

V gave up 2 bases and J gave up 12 bases; unmatched junction bases: 3. The CDR3 length is 12 residues. The germline V gene encodes CDR1 KGHSH and CDR2 LQKENI. Study findings and constraints: The classifier, whose performance was assessed in both the original and validation cohorts, reportedly diagnosed cytomegalovirus status with high specificity and sensitivity.

The gene calls are TRBV18 and TRBJ2-1; TRBD1 aligns across 8 bases. The sample was PBMCs. The TCR was taken from a man between 40 and 49 years old in good health and CMV-seropositive. The CDR3 DNA is TGTGCCAGCTCACCAGGACAGGGTGGGCAGTTCTTC. It yields the protein CASSPGQGGQFF.